The 2 T cell receptor beta chains below were found in one sample sequenced in a study of blood T cells in healthy people across ages. A second about 7 to 11 cycle PCR used barcoded and J-beta primers. Via MiXCR, TCRdb re-called the 5' RACE reads, giving one row per CDR3 protein. The sample has 450,000 to 650,000 distinct CDR3 sequences, around 24% seen once. The same data also went into a second study, on T cells of mothers and their children.

Input material: blood. These receptor sequences come from a boy between 10 and 17 years old in good health.

The genes are TRBV4-3 and TRBJ2-5; TRBD1 is a possible D gene (6 bases). Germline V gene lookup returns CDR1 LGHNA and CDR2 YSLEER. This CDR3 has 18 amino acids. Trimming cost V 1 base and J 0 bases, with 18 bases left between them. The CDR3 DNA sequence: TGCGCCAGCAGCCAAGTGGCCTTCCCTACAGGGAACCAAGAGACCCAGTACTTC. Its protein product is CASSQVAFPTGNQETQYF.

The chain uses TRBV3-1 and TRBJ2-5, with 9 positions matching TRBD1. CDR3 length: 16 residues. Per germline, CDR1 LGHDT and CDR2 YNNKEL (reference sequence). Unmatched junction bases numbered 5, after V lost 0 bases and J lost 3 bases. CDR3 in amino acids: CASSQDWTGDKETQYF. Here the CDR3 DNA reads TGTGCCAGCAGCCAAGATTGGACAGGGGATAAAGAGACCCAGTACTTC.